This T cell receptor (beta chain) was obtained from a study of blood T cell repertoires in COVID-19. Whole-study context: Samples representing acute and convalescent COVID-19 were sourced from the United States, Italy and Spain. T cells, B-cell-depleted T cells, or PBMCs supplied cDNA or gDNA.

Authors' methods: How many nucleated cells were present was estimated from reference gene primer amplification. Generated by immunoSEQ multiplex PCR, the TCRdb table keeps only in-frame clones and is missing some. V and J calls and clone size are as listed in that table; D and trimming were resolved from the DNA. The sample has about 240,000 clones, more than 80% seen once; the top ten hold 5.5%. CDR1 and CDR2 (germline): SGHRS, YFSETQ. The V and J ends lost 7 bases and 4 bases, in that order; junction bases with no gene match: 20. There are 17 residues in the CDR3. This clonotype was obtained from a human donor in a cohort sampled during active COVID-19. Sample: peripheral blood. The chain uses TRBV5-1 and TRBJ2-7, with 7 bases matching TRBD2. CDR3 sequence reads: CASSSGGSSTERYEQYF. In nucleotides, the CDR3 is TGCGCCAGCTCCTCGGGAGGATCCTCAACCGAGAGATACGAGCAGTACTTC.